These T cell receptor beta chains were read from a single sample in a study of cytomegalovirus exposure and HLA in healthy donors. Profiling relied on immunoSEQ multiplex PCR, and the TCRdb table lists in-frame clones only, not all of them. The table lists some 150,000 clones, about 59% of them singletons. Specimen: PBMCs. Source of these receptors: a man aged 40-49 years in good health and CMV-seronegative. CDR3s leave out the opening cysteine and the closing phenylalanine or tryptophan.

cdr3_aa	cdr3_length	v_call	j_call
ASSLSGTGFGETQY	14	TRBV5-5	TRBJ2-5
ASMRSGGVSEQY	12	TRBV2	TRBJ2-7
ASSGRSNNSPLH	12	TRBV2	TRBJ1-6
ASSTTGGSGNTIY	13	TRBV6-5	TRBJ1-3
ASSRRRDRVNEQF	13	TRBV7-9	TRBJ2-1
SVVSGSSDTQY	11	TRBV29-1	TRBJ2-3
ASSLAGNFFYEQY	13	TRBV5-6	TRBJ2-7
ASSLASTGFNGYT	13	TRBV7-9	TRBJ1-2
ASSLAWGGSYGYT	13	TRBV27	TRBJ1-2
ASSRDSSAEQY	11	TRBV6-5	TRBJ2-7
SVEVGRDSGKETQY	14	TRBV29-1	TRBJ2-5
ASTWGWNTEAF	11	TRBV25-1	TRBJ1-1
ASSSFREADTQY	12	TRBV11-3	TRBJ2-3
ASTQTGLGEKLF	12	TRBV19	TRBJ1-4
ASSRRSEPTNEKLF	14	TRBV4-1	TRBJ1-4
ASSPGQGTYEQY	12	TRBV6-5	TRBJ2-7
ASSQDNVGGREQY	13	TRBV4-2	TRBJ2-7
ASSLTGNTGELF	12	TRBV5-1	TRBJ2-2
ASRSRQVQETQY	12	TRBV6-1	TRBJ2-5
ASSPGTGGRGYT	12	TRBV5-1	TRBJ1-2
ASSLEADTQY	10	TRBV6-6	TRBJ2-3
ASSPPKGDRAQETQY	15	TRBV18	TRBJ2-5
AWSGTSDYNEQF	12	TRBV30	TRBJ2-1
ASSLEGRGSEKLF	13	TRBV5-5	TRBJ1-4
ASSYSEGLAGELF	13	TRBV6-5	TRBJ2-2
ASSQPNRARETQY	13	TRBV6-1	TRBJ2-5
ASSLDYRHEQY	11	TRBV7-6	TRBJ2-7
ASRRAGGGETQY	12	TRBV7-2	TRBJ2-5
SVTTVRFAYNEQF	13	TRBV29-1	TRBJ2-1
ASSVRQGSNEQF	12	TRBV5-1	TRBJ2-1
ASNLAGGPGTDTQY	14	TRBV6-6	TRBJ2-3
ASSQGTLAGGSYNEQF	16	TRBV4-1	TRBJ2-1
ASSGQGSLSEQY	12	TRBV6-1	NA
ASSLGGRAGTDTQY	14	TRBV5-4	TRBJ2-3
ASSTRQAGEQY	11	TRBV27	TRBJ2-7
SVAGQGPDTQY	11	TRBV29-1	TRBJ2-3